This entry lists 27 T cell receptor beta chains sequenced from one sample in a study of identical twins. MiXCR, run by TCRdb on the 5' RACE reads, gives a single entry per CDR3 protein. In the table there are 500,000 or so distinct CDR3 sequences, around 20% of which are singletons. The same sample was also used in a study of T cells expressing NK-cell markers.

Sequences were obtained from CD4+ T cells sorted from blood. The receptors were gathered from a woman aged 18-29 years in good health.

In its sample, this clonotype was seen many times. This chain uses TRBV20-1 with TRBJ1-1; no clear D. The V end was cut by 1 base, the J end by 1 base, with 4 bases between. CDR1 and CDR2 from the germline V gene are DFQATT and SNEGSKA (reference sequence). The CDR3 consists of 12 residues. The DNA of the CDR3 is TGCAGTGCTAGAGCAGGGAACACTGAAGCTTTCTTT. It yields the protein CSARAGNTEAFF.

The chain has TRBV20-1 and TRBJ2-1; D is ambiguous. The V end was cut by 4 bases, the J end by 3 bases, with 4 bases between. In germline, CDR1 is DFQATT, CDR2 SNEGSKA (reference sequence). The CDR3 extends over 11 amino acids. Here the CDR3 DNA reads TGCAGTGCTACCCTCTACAATGAGCAGTTCTTC. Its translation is CSATLYNEQFF.

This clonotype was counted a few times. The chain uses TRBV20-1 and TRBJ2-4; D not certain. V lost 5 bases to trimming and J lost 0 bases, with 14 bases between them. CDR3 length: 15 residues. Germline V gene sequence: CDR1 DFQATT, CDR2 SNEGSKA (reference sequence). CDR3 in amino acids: CSAEPWAVAKNIQYF. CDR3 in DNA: TGCAGTGCTGAGCCGTGGGCGGTAGCCAAAAACATTCAGTACTTC.

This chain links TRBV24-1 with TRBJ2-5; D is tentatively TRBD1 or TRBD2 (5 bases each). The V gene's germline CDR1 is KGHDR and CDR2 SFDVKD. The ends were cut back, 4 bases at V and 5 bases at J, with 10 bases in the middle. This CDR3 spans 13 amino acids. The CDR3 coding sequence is TGTGCCACCAGTGACAATTGGGGGGAGACCCAGTACTTC. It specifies CATSDNWGETQYF.

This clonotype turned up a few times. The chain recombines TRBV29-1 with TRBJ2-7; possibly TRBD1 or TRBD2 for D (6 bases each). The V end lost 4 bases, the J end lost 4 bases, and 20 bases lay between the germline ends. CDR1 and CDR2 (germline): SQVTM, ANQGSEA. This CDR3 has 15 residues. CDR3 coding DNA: TGCAGCGTTGCCAGATTTCAAGGGGGGCTATACGAGCAGTACTTC. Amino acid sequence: CSVARFQGGLYEQYF.

The CDR3 here is CASSPRRATYEQYF. The CDR3 DNA follows: TGTGCCAGCAGCCCCCGGCGGGCAACCTACGAGCAGTACTTC. The chain employs TRBV7-2 and TRBJ2-7; D perhaps matches TRBD2 (5 bases). The germline V gene encodes CDR1 SGHTA and CDR2 FQGNSA. The CDR3 spans 14 residues. Trimming shortened V by 5 bases and J by 2 bases, and 13 bases separated the two germline ends.

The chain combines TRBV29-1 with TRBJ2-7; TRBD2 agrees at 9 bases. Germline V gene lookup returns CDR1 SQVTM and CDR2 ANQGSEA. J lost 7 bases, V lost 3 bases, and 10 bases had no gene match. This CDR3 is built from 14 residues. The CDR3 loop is CSVEAQRGDLEQYF. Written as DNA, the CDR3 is TGCAGCGTTGAGGCTCAGCGGGGGGACTTAGAGCAGTACTTC.

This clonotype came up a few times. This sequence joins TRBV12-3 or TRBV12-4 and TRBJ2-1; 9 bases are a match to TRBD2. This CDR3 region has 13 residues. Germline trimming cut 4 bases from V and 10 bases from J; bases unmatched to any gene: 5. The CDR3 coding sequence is TGTGCCAGCAGTTGGCGGGAGGGCCGCGAGCAGTTCTTC. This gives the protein CASSWREGREQFF.

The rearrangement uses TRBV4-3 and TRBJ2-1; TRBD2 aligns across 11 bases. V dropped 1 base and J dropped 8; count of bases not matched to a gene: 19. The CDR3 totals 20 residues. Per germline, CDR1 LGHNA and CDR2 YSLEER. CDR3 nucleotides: TGCGCCAGCAGCCAAGTTCGCGGGACGACTAGCGGGGAACCAGGGGATGAGCAGTTCTTC. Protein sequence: CASSQVRGTTSGEPGDEQFF.

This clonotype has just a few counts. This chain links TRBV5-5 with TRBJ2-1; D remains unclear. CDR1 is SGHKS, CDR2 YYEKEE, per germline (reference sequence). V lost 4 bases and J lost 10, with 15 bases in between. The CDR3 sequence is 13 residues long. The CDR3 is CASSPTANGEQFF. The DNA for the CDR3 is TGTGCCAGCAGCCCTACAGCAAATGGAGAGCAGTTCTTC.

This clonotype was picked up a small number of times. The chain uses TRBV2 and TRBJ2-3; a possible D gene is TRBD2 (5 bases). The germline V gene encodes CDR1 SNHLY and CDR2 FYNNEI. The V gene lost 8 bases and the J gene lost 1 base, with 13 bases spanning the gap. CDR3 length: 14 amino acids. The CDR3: CASGEGAGTDTQYF. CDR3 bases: TGTGCCAGCGGGGAAGGAGCGGGCACAGATACGCAGTATTTT.

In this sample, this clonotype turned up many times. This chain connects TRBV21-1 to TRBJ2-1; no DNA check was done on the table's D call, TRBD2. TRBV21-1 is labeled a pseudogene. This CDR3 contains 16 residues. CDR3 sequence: CASSKGGVGQNNEQFF. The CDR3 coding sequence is TGTGCCAGCAGCAAAGGGGGAGTGGGTCAGAACAATGAGCAGTTCTTC.

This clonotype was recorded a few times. The chain's CDR3 is CSAPSKGRKNTGELFF. The CDR3 DNA reads as TGCAGTGCTCCATCAAAGGGACGGAAGAACACCGGGGAGCTGTTTTTT. The rearrangement links TRBV20-1 to TRBJ2-2; the D call may be TRBD1 or TRBD2 (5 bases each). The germline V and J ends were trimmed by 5 bases and 1 base, with 17 bases remaining between them. This CDR3 is 16 amino acids long. The germline gives CDR1 DFQATT, CDR2 SNEGSKA (reference sequence).

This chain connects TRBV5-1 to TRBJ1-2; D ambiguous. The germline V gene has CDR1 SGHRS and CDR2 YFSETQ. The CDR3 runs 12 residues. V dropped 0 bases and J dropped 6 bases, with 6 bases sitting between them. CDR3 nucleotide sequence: TGCGCCAGCAGCTTGGACCTGGATGGCTACACCTTC. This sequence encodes CASSLDLDGYTF.

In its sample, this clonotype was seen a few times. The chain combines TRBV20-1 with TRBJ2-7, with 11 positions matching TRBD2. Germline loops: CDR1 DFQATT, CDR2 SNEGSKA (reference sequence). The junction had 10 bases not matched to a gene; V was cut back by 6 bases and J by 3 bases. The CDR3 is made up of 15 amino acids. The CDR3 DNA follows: TGCAGTGCCTATCTTAGCGGGAGGGCCGACTACGAGCAGTACTTC. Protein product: CSAYLSGRADYEQYF.

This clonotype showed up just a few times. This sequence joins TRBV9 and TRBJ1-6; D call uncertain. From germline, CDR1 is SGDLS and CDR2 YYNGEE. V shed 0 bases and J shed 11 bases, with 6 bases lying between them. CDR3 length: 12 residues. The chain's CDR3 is CASSVGETPLHF. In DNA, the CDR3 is TGTGCCAGCAGCGTAGGGGAGACACCCCTCCACTTT.

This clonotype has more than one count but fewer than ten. For the CDR3, the DNA is TGTGCCAGCAGTCCGGGTTGGGCCGCCTACGAGCAGTACTTC. Translating gives CASSPGWAAYEQYF. The chain combines TRBV12-3 or TRBV12-4 with TRBJ2-7, with D uncertain. CDR3 length equals 14 residues. V was shortened by 5 bases and J by 2 bases, with 13 bases between the two germline ends.

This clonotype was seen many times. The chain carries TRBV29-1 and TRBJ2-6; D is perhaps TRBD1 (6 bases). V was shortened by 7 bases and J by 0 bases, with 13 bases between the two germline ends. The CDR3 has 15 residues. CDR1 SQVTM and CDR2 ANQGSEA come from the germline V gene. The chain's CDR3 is CSARTGSSGANVLTF. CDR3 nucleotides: TGCAGCGCCAGAACAGGGAGCTCTGGGGCCAACGTCCTGACTTTC.

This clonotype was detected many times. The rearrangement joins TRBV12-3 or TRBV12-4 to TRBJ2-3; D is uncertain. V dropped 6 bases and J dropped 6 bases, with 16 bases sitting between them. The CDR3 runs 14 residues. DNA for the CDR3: TGTGCCAGCAGCCTTATGTGGGCTCGGGATACGCAGTATTTT. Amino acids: CASSLMWARDTQYF.

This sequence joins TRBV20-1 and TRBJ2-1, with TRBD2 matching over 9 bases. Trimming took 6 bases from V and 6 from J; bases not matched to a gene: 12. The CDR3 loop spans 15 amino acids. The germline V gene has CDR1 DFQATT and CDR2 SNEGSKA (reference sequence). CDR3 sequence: CSADRPSGRFNEQFF. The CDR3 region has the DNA TGCAGTGCCGACCGACCGAGCGGGAGGTTCAATGAGCAGTTCTTC.

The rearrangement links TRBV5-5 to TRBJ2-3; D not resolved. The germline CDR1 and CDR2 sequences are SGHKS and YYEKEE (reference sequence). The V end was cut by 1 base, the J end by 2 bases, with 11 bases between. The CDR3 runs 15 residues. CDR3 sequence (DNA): TGTGCCAGCAGCTTGCTGGACGGTGTCACAGATACGCAGTATTTT. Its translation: CASSLLDGVTDTQYF.

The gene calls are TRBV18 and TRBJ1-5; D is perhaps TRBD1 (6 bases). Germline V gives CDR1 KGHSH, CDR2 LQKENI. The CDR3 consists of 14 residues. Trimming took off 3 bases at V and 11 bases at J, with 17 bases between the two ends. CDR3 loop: CASSPLGQGQTQHF. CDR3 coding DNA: TGTGCCAGCTCACCTCTCGGGCAGGGGCAAACCCAGCATTTT.

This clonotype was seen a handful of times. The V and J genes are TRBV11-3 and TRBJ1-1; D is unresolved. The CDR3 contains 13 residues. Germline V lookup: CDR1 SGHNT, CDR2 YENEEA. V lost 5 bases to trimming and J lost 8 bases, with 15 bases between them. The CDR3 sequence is CASSRGEQLEAFF. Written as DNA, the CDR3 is TGTGCCAGCAGCCGTGGGGAACAGCTCGAAGCTTTCTTT. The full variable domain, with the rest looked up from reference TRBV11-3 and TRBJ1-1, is EAGVVQSPRYKIIEKKQPVAFWCNPISGHNTLYWYLQNLGQGPELLIRYENEEAVDDSQLPKDRFSAERLKGVDSTLKIQPAELGDSAVYLCASSRGEQLEAFFGQGTRLTVV.

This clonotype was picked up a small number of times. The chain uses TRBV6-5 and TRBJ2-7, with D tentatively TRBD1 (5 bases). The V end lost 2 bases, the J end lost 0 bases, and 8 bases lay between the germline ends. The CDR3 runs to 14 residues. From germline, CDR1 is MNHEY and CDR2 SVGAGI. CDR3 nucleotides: TGTGCCAGCAGTTACACCCAGGGCTCCTACGAGCAGTACTTC. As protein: CASSYTQGSYEQYF.

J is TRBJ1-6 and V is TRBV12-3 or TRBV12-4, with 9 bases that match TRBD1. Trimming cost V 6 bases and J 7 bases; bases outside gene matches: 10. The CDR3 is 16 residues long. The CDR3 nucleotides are TGTGCCAGCAGCCCCGGAGGGACAGGGACAAATTCACCCCTCCACTTT. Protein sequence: CASSPGGTGTNSPLHF.

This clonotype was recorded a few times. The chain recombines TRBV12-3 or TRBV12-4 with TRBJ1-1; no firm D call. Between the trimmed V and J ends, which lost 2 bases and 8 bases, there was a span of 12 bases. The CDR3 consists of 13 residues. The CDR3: CASSLRREREAFF. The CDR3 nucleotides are TGTGCCAGCAGTTTAAGGAGGGAACGGGAAGCTTTCTTT.

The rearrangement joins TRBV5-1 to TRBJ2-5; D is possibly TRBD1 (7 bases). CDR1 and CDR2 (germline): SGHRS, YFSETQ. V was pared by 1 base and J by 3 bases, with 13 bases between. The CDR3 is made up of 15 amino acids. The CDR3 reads CASSLRRGREETQYF. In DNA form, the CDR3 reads TGCGCCAGCAGCTTGCGGAGGGGGCGCGAAGAGACCCAGTACTTC. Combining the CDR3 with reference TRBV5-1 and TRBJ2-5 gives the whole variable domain KAGVTQTPRYLIKTRGQQVTLSCSPISGHRSVSWYQQTPGQGLQFLFEYFSETQRNKGNFPGRFSGRQFSNSRSEMNVSTLELGDSALYLCASSLRRGREETQYFGPGTRLLVL.